This TCR beta chain was documented in a study of CD4+ T cells in melanoma. General study points: Diverse differentiation states were reported for melanoma neoantigen-specific CD4+ T cells. A reported correlation linked neoantigen-specific CD4+ T cells to CD8+, macrophage and B cell function.

The method was immunoSEQ multiplex PCR; TCRdb's version includes in-frame clones alone and lacks a portion of them. The repertoire holds some 12,000 clones, with 55% to 75% as singletons. This CDR3 contains 13 residues. The V end lost 1 base, the J end lost 0 bases, and 5 bases lay between the germline ends. CDR1 and CDR2 (germline): SGHDT, YYEEEE. A remark on this clone: Its target is unknown.

This clonotype originated in a human donor with melanoma. Sequencing was done on a sample of cells from a culture (not recorded whether cultured in vitro). This chain joins TRBV5-6 and TRBJ2-7; D gene uncertain. The CDR3 nucleotides are TGTGCCAGCAGCTTGTTCAGCTCCTACGAGCAGTACTTC. It yields the protein CASSLFSSYEQYF.